This entry is about one T cell receptor (beta chain). V shed 4 bases and J shed 6 bases, with 16 bases lying between them. This CDR3 has 14 residues. The germline CDR1 and CDR2 sequences are SGHNT and YENEEA. Generated by immunoSEQ multiplex PCR, the TCRdb table keeps only in-frame clones and is missing some. The sample shows over 85,000 clones, about 93% of them seen only once. The sample originates from a study of technical replicates of blood from a few donors. The receptor was isolated from a human donor in good health. The genes are TRBV11-3 and TRBJ2-7; a weak D match, TRBD2 (5 bases). The specimen was T cells isolated from PBMCs. The CDR3 DNA reads as TGTGCCAGCAGCTCCTTTGGAGGTACAGTCGAGCAGTACTTC. This codes for CASSSFGGTVEQYF.